This T cell receptor beta chain was recovered during a study of tumor-infiltrating lymphocytes in primary liver carcinoma. With about 470 ng total RNA as template and a constant-region primer, TCR beta cDNA was made. Construction of TCR beta libraries relied on three successive nested multiplex PCR rounds employing slightly modified ARM-PCR. The first two PCR rounds used TRBV1-TRBV30 primers with a Cbeta primer, around 10 cycles each. TCRdb itself ran the multiplex PCR reads through MiXCR, one entry per CDR3 protein. The data hold fewer than 350,000 distinct CDR3 sequences, with 65% observed a single time. RNA was extracted from whole blood without cell sorting, alongside germline DNA. The CDR3 length is 16 residues. Trimming took off 7 bases at V and 2 bases at J, with 19 bases between the two ends. A remark on this clonotype: A read error may be the cause here, since a much bigger clone is one base away. This is likely a read error, given that the CDR3 carries no conserved phenylalanine or tryptophan at its end.

The sample consisted of peripheral blood. The origin of this receptor is a middle-aged man with primary liver carcinoma and hepatitis B virus infection. The chain joins TRBV12-3 or TRBV12-4 to TRBJ2-3, with TRBD2 as a possible D gene (6 bases). CDR3 sequence (DNA): TGTGCCAGCACCCCGGGACTTAGTTCCTTCACAGATACGCAGTATGTT. Translated, it gives CASTPGLSSFTDTQYV.